This record covers a single T cell receptor (beta chain). Its recognized antigen is unknown. One base away there is no much larger clone; base qualities are not given. These data come from a study of blood T cell repertoires in COVID-19 (dated by TCRdb to 2018 to 2021). Regarding the research as a whole: Collaborator samples came from the United States, Italy and Spain and covered acute and convalescent phases of COVID-19. Where available, HLA class I and class II types were obtained from metadata supplied by the sample provider rather than from assay-based typing. The dataset comprised deeply sampled blood TCRbeta repertoires from subjects exposed to, actively infected with, or recovered from COVID-19. The prospective study material was composed of cDNA or gDNA derived from T cells, B-cell-depleted T cells, or PBMCs. The repertoires were made available in a free public database intended to serve as a resource for research on the immune response to SARS-CoV-2. Nearly every sample came with metadata listing a de-identified subject ID, COVID-19 status, age in years and sex. Samples were obtained from the ongoing ImmuneRACE study (first 160 participants) and from over 1,000 subjects provided by 6 global collaborators. Study-wide findings and limitations: The quantity of clinical and demographic metadata differed by source and by participant and was supplied without curation.

Participants in the prospective study were aged roughly 18 to 100 years, lived in approximately 26 United States geographic areas, and enrolled through a virtual design. In the prospective study, cohorts were assigned on the basis of participant-reported clinical history obtained from a screening survey and a study questionnaire. Recovered participants in ImmuneRACE Cohort 3 were defined as having two consecutive negative NP/OP PCR tests, clearance from a healthcare professional, or resolution of symptoms. In the prospective study, whole blood, serum and a nasopharyngeal or oropharyngeal swab were collected from each participant by mobile phlebotomists. Over a roughly two-month period, participants in the prospective study had the option of providing additional blood draws and questionnaires. Prospective study blood samples were shipped either frozen or at room temperature before DNA extraction.

The immunoSEQ Assay, a bias-controlled multiplex PCR, was used to amplify TCRbeta CDR3 regions from genomic DNA. From the authors' description of their analysis: The number of nucleated cells in each sample was estimated by amplification of reference gene primers within the assay. To quantify the absolute abundance of each unique TCRbeta CDR3 rearrangement, sequence reads were collapsed and filtered. For each sample, productive Simpson clonality was calculated by taking the square root of Simpson's diversity index across productive rearrangements. Drawn from immuneACCESS, this table holds only the in-frame rearrangements with V and J called that TCRdb kept. Clones are partly lost; checked studies trace under half to an unresolved V gene and leave the rest unexplained. Clonal size and the V and J genes are those of that table, whereas D and trimming came from the DNA. This sample comprises approximately 150,000 clones, around 82% of them detected only once. Clones ranked in the top ten supply less than 20% of the sample.

V has 6 bases trimmed and J has 7 bases trimmed; junction bases matching no gene number 8. Looking up the germline V gene (reference sequence) yields CDR1 MNHEY and CDR2 SMNVEV. The cysteine opens and the phenylalanine closes a CDR3 of 15 amino acids. Only the CDR3 DNA stays, 45 bases, in frame from base 1. Sequencing input: PBMCs or T cells enriched from blood (not recorded which). This receptor was obtained from a man in his 60s who had recovered from COVID-19. The chain uses TRBV27 and TRBJ2-2, with 10 bases matching TRBD1. Here is the DNA: TGTGCCAGCAGGCGACAGGGGGCCGTCCGCGGGGAGCTGTTTTTT. This is translated as CASRRQGAVRGELFF.